This T cell receptor beta chain came from a study of cytomegalovirus exposure and HLA in healthy donors. Points from the study as a whole: Researchers reported in a later analysis that common viral pathogens appeared linked to several top clusters.

In germline, CDR1 is PRHDT, CDR2 FYEKMQ (reference sequence). The CDR3 is made up of 12 amino acids. 13 Jbeta primers and 60 Vbeta primers were used for the PCR. How the authors handled the data: Later analysis identified roughly 84 million unique TCR beta chains, about 12 million shared. Profiled with immunoSEQ multiplex PCR; TCRdb holds only in-frame clones, not every one. V, J and clone size reflect that table, while D and trimming were determined from the DNA. This sample's table has approximately 40,000 clones. About this clone itself: The antigen remains undetermined. One end of the junction is discordant with germline, which a read error may explain.

Healthy bone marrow donors made up the donor group. The sequence was obtained from a human donor in good health. The V call is TRBV13, the J call TRBJ2-7; 12 bases match TRBD1. The sample taken for sequencing was PBMCs. The CDR3 sequence: CASSLGGTGGFF. The CDR3, as DNA: TGTGCCAGCAGCTTAGGCGGGACAGGGGGCTTCTTC.